Listed here are 23 T cell receptor beta chains from one sample, sequenced in a study of T cells in Graves' hyperthyroidism and ophthalmopathy. RNA transcripts gave rise to amplified TCR beta CDR3 regions. The HTBI primer set drove a first-round RT-PCR of the TCR CDR3. Via MiXCR, TCRdb re-called the multiplex PCR reads, giving one row per CDR3 protein. The repertoire consists of 500,000 to 800,000 distinct CDR3 sequences, with more than 14% occurring once and the leading ten covering 12%. What was sequenced was blood. Receptors were obtained from a woman between 45 and 60 years old with Graves' ophthalmopathy.

This clonotype was counted ten times or more. J is TRBJ2-2 and V is TRBV7-9, with TRBD1 matching over 7 bases. The J segment lost 2 bases and the V segment lost 7 bases, leaving 13 bases of the junction unmatched. Germline CDR1 and CDR2: SEHNR and FQNEAQ (reference sequence). The CDR3 has 17 residues. CDR3 region: CASTLPGTATNTGELFF. The CDR3 bases are TGTGCCAGCACCCTACCGGGGACAGCGACTAACACCGGGGAGCTGTTTTTT. Full variable domain (outside the CDR3, taken from reference TRBV7-9 and TRBJ2-2): DTGVSQNPRHKITKRGQNVTFRCDPISEHNRLYWYRQTLGQGPEFLTYFQNEAQLEKSRLLSDRFSAERPKGSFSTLEIQRTEQGDSAMYLCASTLPGTATNTGELFFGEGSRLTVL.

The genes are TRBV10-3 and TRBJ1-4; no clear D. CDR3 length: 13 residues. V lost 6 bases and J lost 4, with 9 bases in between. Per germline, CDR1 ENHRY and CDR2 SYGVKD. CDR3: CAISPGSNEKLFF. The DNA for the CDR3 is TGTGCCATCAGCCCGGGGAGTAATGAAAAACTGTTTTTT.

The V and J genes are TRBV10-3 and TRBJ2-1; 15 bases align to TRBD2. V lost 8 bases and J lost 8; bases outside the gene matches: 10. This CDR3 is 16 amino acids long. Germline V gene data show CDR1 as ENHRY and CDR2 as SYGVKD. Written as DNA, the CDR3 is TGTGCCATCGGACTAGCGGGAGGGCCGGTCGGCCATGAGCAGTTCTTC. This codes for CAIGLAGGPVGHEQFF.

This clonotype was seen many times. V usage is TRBV28 and J usage is TRBJ2-7; a weak D match, TRBD1 (6 bases). Trimming removed 2 bases from V and 2 bases from J, with 13 bases in between. CDR3 size: 15 residues. CDR1 and CDR2 (germline): MDHEN, SYDVKM. CDR3: CASSLRGQPAYEQYF. Here the CDR3 DNA reads TGTGCCAGCAGTTTACGTGGACAGCCAGCCTACGAGCAGTACTTC.

This clonotype has a count of ten or more. The chain couples TRBV7-2 to TRBJ1-5; 8 nucleotides match TRBD1. Losses at the gene ends were 5 bases for V and 2 bases for J; bases not matched to a gene: 8. CDR3 length: 16 residues. CDR1 SGHTA and CDR2 FQGNSA come from the germline V gene. In DNA, the CDR3 is TGTGCCAGCAGCGTTGCAGGGGGCGCAGGCAATCAGCCCCAGCATTTT. It yields the protein CASSVAGGAGNQPQHF.

The table lists this clonotype with many counts. This sequence joins TRBV7-2 and TRBJ2-7; D gene unclear. Germline V gene data show CDR1 as SGHTA and CDR2 as FQGNSA. The V end was cut by 3 bases, the J end by 0 bases, with 9 bases between. CDR3 length: 14 residues. The CDR3 region has the DNA TGTGCCAGCAGCTTTGCCGGCCCCTCCTACGAGCAGTACTTC. It specifies CASSFAGPSYEQYF. The complete variable domain, with remaining parts taken from reference TRBV7-2 and TRBJ2-7, reads GAGVSQSPSNKVTEKGKDVELRCDPISGHTALYWYRQSLGQGLEFLIYFQGNSAPDKSGLPSDRFSAERTGGSVSTLTIQRTQQEDSAVYLCASSFAGPSYEQYFGPGTRLTVT.

At least ten counts were recorded for this clonotype. The chain uses TRBV18 and TRBJ2-1; D uncertain. V shed 1 base and J shed 8 bases, with 6 bases lying between them. CDR1 and CDR2 from the germline V gene are KGHSH and LQKENI. The CDR3 sequence is 12 residues long. The CDR3 protein is CASSPREDEQFF. In DNA form, the CDR3 reads TGTGCCAGCTCACCACGGGAAGATGAGCAGTTCTTC.

This clonotype showed up many times. CDR3: CASNNANYGYTF. The DNA for the CDR3 is TGTGCCAGCAATAACGCCAACTATGGCTACACCTTC. V usage is TRBV28 and J usage is TRBJ1-2; D not resolved. The germline V and J ends were trimmed by 7 bases and 2 bases, with 8 bases remaining between them. The CDR3 totals 12 residues. Germline loops: CDR1 MDHEN, CDR2 SYDVKM.

This clonotype has a handful of counts. This chain joins TRBV30 and TRBJ2-6; tentatively, D is TRBD1 (6 bases). Germline lookup yields CDR1 GTSNPN and CDR2 SVGIG (reference sequence). Trimming removed 7 bases from V and 0 bases from J, with 7 bases in between. CDR3 length: 13 amino acids. CDR3 loop: CAYRVSGANVLTF. The CDR3 DNA reads as TGTGCCTACAGGGTCTCTGGGGCCAACGTCCTGACTTTC.

There are a few counts of this clonotype. The chain carries TRBV2 and TRBJ2-7, with 10 bases lining up with TRBD2. The length of the CDR3 is 15 residues. Germline-derived CDR1 and CDR2 are SNHLY and FYNNEI. J gave up 6 bases and V 4 bases, and 9 bases lay outside the gene matches. The CDR3 protein is CASSGLAGEGGEQYF. The CDR3 coding sequence is TGTGCCAGCAGTGGGCTAGCGGGAGAAGGTGGCGAGCAGTACTTC. The whole variable domain, filled in from reference TRBV2 and TRBJ2-7, reads EPEVTQTPSHQVTQMGQEVILRCVPISNHLYFYWYRQILGQKVEFLVSFYNNEISEKSEIFDDQFSVERPDGSNFTLKIRSTKLEDSAMYFCASSGLAGEGGEQYFGPGTRLTVT.

This clonotype was recorded many times. The chain recombines TRBV6-5 with TRBJ2-3; 9 bases fit TRBD1. The V segment lost 1 base and the J segment 7 bases; nucleotides outside the gene matches: 6. This CDR3 spans 15 amino acids. CDR1 and CDR2 (germline): MNHEY, SVGAGI. DNA of the CDR3: TGTGCCAGCAGTTACTTCACAGGGGGCGAGAATACGCAGTATTTT. Protein: CASSYFTGGENTQYF.

This clonotype was recorded many times. The chain joins TRBV6-1 to TRBJ1-1; TRBD1 matches at 8 bases. Losses at the gene ends were 7 bases for V and 2 bases for J; bases not matched to a gene: 6. The CDR3 covers 14 residues. Germline V gene sequence: CDR1 MNHNS, CDR2 SASEGT. CDR3 protein: CASTRQGTNTEAFF. For the CDR3, the DNA is TGTGCCAGCACCCGACAGGGGACAAACACTGAAGCTTTCTTT.

The gene calls are TRBV11-2 and TRBJ2-5, with TRBD2 matching over 12 bases. This CDR3 spans 17 amino acids. In germline, CDR1 is SGHAT, CDR2 FQNNGV. Trimming removed 5 bases from V and 4 bases from J; junction bases left unmatched: 11. The DNA of the CDR3 is TGTGCCAGCAGCCAAATCCGGACTAGCGGGATCGCAGAGACCCAGTACTTC. Amino acid sequence: CASSQIRTSGIAETQYF.

This clonotype was counted many times. The chain recombines TRBV7-9 with TRBJ2-1; weak D call: TRBD1 (6 bases). Per germline, CDR1 SEHNR and CDR2 FQNEAQ (reference sequence). V lost 4 bases to trimming and J lost 8 bases, with 9 bases between them. This CDR3 contains 12 residues. The CDR3 spells CASSSTGYEQFF. The CDR3 nucleotides are TGTGCCAGCAGCTCAACAGGGTATGAGCAGTTCTTC.

In this sample, this clonotype turned up many times. The gene calls are TRBV3-1 and TRBJ1-2; 9 nucleotides line up with TRBD1. Germline-derived CDR1 and CDR2 are LGHDT and YNNKEL (reference sequence). This CDR3 is built from 15 residues. Trimming at V came to 2 bases and at J to 4 bases, leaving 5 bases not matched to a gene. CDR3 in DNA: TGTGCCAGCAGCCAAAGGGACAGGGAGGCCTATGGCTACACCTTC. This translates into CASSQRDREAYGYTF.

This clonotype was counted many times. The chain carries TRBV28 and TRBJ2-1; D assignment may be TRBD1 or TRBD2 (6 bases each). Trimming removed 8 bases from V and 8 bases from J, with 25 bases in between. The CDR3 loop spans 16 amino acids. CDR1 is MDHEN and CDR2 is SYDVKM in the germline V gene. CDR3: CASLPMGGQLADEQFF. Here the CDR3 DNA reads TGTGCCAGCCTCCCTATGGGGGGCCAACTAGCCGATGAGCAGTTCTTC.

This clonotype was recorded many times. The chain links TRBV30 to TRBJ2-3, with D hard to call. V shed 2 bases and J shed 6 bases, with 6 bases lying between them. Per the germline V gene, CDR1 is GTSNPN and CDR2 is SVGIG (reference sequence). This CDR3 contains 11 residues. The CDR3 DNA is TGTGCCTGGAGTAATGGGGATACGCAGTATTTT. Its translation: CAWSNGDTQYF. Filled out from reference TRBV30 and TRBJ2-3, the complete variable domain reads SQTIHQWPATLVQPVGSPLSLECTVEGTSNPNLYWYRQAAGRGLQLLFYSVGIGQISSEVPQNLSASRPQDRQFILSSKKLLLSDSGFYLCAWSNGDTQYFGPGTRLTVL.

This clonotype was observed a few times. The gene calls are TRBV5-1 and TRBJ2-7; 8 bases map to TRBD2. This CDR3 is 15 amino acids long. V shed 4 bases, J shed 5 bases, and the junction held 11 bases outside the gene matches. Germline CDR1 SGHRS, CDR2 YFSETQ. The CDR3 DNA is TGCGCCAGCAGCCCCGGGAAAGCGGGAGCGGACGAGCAGTACTTC. Its protein is CASSPGKAGADEQYF.

V and J are TRBV5-5 and TRBJ2-1, with 8 bases matching TRBD1. V was clipped by 1 base and J by 7 bases; unmatched bases: 10. Looked up from germline, CDR1 is SGHKS and CDR2 is YYEKEE (reference sequence). This CDR3 has 16 residues. CDR3 DNA: TGTGCCAGCAGCTTGAAGGCAGGGGGCTTTAGGAATGAGCAGTTCTTC. Translating gives CASSLKAGGFRNEQFF.

As to this clonotype: A much larger clone lies one base from this, so it may be a read error. This sequence joins TRBV6-5 and TRBJ2-7, with TRBD2 as a possible D gene (5 bases). Germline V gene sequence: CDR1 MNHEY, CDR2 SVGAGI. This CDR3 region has 14 residues. CDR3 sequence: CASSYPGVPYEQHF. The CDR3 nucleotides are TGTGCCAGCAGTTATCCCGGGGTCCCCTACGAGCAGCACTTC.

There are many counts of this clonotype. The CDR3 DNA is TGTGCCAGCAGTTCCATAGCGGGAGTCAGCACAGATACGCAGTATTTT. This codes for CASSSIAGVSTDTQYF. The chain joins TRBV28 to TRBJ2-3; TRBD2 aligns across 9 bases. CDR1 MDHEN and CDR2 SYDVKM come from the germline V gene. The V and J ends lost 4 bases and 0 bases, in that order; junction bases with no gene match: 5. The CDR3 consists of 16 residues.

J is TRBJ2-6 and V is TRBV20-1; D gene unclear. The CDR3 has 16 amino acids. Germline V gene sequence: CDR1 DFQATT, CDR2 SNEGSKA (reference sequence). Deletions cut 1 base from V and 1 base from J, with 11 bases between. Here the CDR3 reads CSARGARGSGANVLTF. CDR3 in DNA: TGCAGTGCTAGAGGGGCCCGAGGTTCTGGGGCCAACGTCCTGACTTTC.

V usage is TRBV5-5 and J usage is TRBJ1-2; 10 bases match TRBD1. Trimming at V came to 3 bases and at J to 7 bases, leaving 6 bases not matched to a gene. The germline V gene has CDR1 SGHKS and CDR2 YYEKEE (reference sequence). The CDR3 is 14 amino acids. The CDR3 nucleotides read TGTGCCAGCAGCTCCGGGACAGGGGTATCTGGCTACACCTTC. Its translation: CASSSGTGVSGYTF. The full variable domain, its missing parts supplied by reference TRBV5-5 and TRBJ1-2, is DAGVTQSPTHLIKTRGQQVTLRCSPISGHKSVSWYQQVLGQGPQFIFQYYEKEERGRGNFPDRFSARQFPNYSSELNVNALLLGDSALYLCASSSGTGVSGYTFGSGTRLTVV.